The clone carrying this T cell receptor (beta chain) was picked up one time. Its target is not known. These data originate in a study of T-cell reconstitution after alpha-beta-depleted transplantation in children. General study points: Approximately two months post-transplant, alpha-beta T cells reportedly originated from several hundred expanded graft clones. The authors attributed T-cell counts and diversity one year after transplant mostly to newly produced T cells.

Trimming left V 4 bases short and J 7 bases short, with 13 bases between. This CDR3 has 13 amino acids. Germline CDR1 is MNHEY and CDR2 is SVGEGT. Preparation of the TCRbeta library used unique molecular identifiers. MiXCR, run by TCRdb on the PCR reads, gives a single entry per CDR3 protein. The table has hundreds of thousands of distinct CDR3 sequences, 20% to 30% seen once. This TCR was sampled from a female patient aged 2-15 years who had a stem cell transplant for congenital amegakaryocytic thrombocytopenia, so the T cells may come from the graft donor. This material consisted of PBMCs, mostly from graft donor cells, taken 360 days after TCRalphabeta/CD19-depleted stem cell transplant. This rearrangement joins TRBV6-2 or TRBV6-3 to TRBJ1-1; no firm D call. The CDR3 DNA reads TGTGCCAGCAGTTCGTGGGAGGGAGTTGAAGCTTTCTTT. It yields the protein CASSSWEGVEAFF.